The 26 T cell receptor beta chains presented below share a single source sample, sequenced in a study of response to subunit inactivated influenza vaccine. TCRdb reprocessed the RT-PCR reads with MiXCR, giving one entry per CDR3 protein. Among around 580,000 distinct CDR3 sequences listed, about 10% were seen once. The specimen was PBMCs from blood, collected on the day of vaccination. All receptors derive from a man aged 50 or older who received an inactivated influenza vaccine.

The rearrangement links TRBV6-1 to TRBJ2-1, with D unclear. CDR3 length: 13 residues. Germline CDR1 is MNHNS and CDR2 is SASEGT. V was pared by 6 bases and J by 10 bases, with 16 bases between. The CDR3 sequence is CASRRTPEYEQFF. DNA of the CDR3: TGTGCCAGCAGACGGACCCCCGAGTACGAGCAGTTCTTC.

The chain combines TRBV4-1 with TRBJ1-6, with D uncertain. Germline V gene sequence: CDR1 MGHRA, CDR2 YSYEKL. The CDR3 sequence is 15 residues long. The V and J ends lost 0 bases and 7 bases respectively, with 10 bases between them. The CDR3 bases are TGCGCCAGCAGCCAAGATGGTAGCGGGAATTCACCCCTCCACTTT. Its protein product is CASSQDGSGNSPLHF.

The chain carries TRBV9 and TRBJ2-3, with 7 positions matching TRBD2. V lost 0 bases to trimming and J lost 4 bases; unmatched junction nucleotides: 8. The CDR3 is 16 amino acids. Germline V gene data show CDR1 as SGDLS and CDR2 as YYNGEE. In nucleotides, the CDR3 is TGTGCCAGCAGCGTAGGGGGCGGGAGAGGTGCAGATACGCAGTATTTT. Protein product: CASSVGGGRGADTQYF.

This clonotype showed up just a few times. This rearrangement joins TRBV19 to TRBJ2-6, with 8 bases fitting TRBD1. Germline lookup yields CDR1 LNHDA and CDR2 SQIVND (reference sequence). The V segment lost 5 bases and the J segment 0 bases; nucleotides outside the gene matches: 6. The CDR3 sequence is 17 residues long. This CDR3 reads CASSPDRAYSGANVLTF. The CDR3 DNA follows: TGTGCCAGTAGTCCGGACAGGGCTTACTCTGGGGCCAACGTCCTGACTTTC.

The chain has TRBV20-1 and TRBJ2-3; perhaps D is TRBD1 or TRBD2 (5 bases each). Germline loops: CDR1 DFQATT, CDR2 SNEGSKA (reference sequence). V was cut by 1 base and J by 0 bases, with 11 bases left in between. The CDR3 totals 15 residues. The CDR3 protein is CSARGGYTSTDTQYF. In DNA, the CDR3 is TGCAGTGCTAGAGGGGGGTATACTAGCACAGATACGCAGTATTTT.

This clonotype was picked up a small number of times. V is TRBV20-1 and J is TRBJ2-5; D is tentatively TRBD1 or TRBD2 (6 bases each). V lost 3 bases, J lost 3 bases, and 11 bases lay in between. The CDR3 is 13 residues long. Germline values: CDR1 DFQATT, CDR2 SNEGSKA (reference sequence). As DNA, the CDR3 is TGCAGTGCTAGGTGGAGGGGGGAAGAGACCCAGTACTTC. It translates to CSARWRGEETQYF.

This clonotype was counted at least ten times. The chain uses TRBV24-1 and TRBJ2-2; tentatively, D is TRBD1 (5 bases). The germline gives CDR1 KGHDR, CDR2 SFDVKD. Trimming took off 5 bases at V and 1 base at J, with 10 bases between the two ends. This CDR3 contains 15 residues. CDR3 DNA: TGTGCCACCAGTGCGGCAGGGTTGAACACCGGGGAGCTGTTTTTT. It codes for CATSAAGLNTGELFF.

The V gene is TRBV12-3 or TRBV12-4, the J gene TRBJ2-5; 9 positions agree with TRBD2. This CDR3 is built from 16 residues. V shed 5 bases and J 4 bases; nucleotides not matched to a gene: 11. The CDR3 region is CASSQRGANSPETQYF. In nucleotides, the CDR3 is TGTGCCAGCAGTCAGCGGGGGGCCAACAGTCCAGAGACCCAGTACTTC.

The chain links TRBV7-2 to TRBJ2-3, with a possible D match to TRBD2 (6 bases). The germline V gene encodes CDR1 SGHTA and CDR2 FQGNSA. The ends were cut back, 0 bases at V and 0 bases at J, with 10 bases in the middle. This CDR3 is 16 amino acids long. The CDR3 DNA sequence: TGTGCCAGCAGCTTAGCGGGAGGCGGCAGCACAGATACGCAGTATTTT. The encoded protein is CASSLAGGGSTDTQYF.

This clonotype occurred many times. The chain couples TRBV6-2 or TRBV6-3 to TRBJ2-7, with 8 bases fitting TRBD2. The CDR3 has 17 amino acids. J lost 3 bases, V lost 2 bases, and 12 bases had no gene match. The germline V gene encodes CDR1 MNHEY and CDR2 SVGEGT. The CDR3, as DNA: TGTGCCAGCAGTTACCTCTATCGTAGCGGGGCCTACTACGAGCAGTACTTC. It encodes CASSYLYRSGAYYEQYF.

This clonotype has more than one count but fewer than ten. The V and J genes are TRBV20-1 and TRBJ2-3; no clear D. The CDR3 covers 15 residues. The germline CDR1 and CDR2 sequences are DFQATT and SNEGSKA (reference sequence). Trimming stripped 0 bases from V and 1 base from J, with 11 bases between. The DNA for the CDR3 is TGCAGTGCTAGAGATCGTCCAGTGGGCACAGATACGCAGTATTTT. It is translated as CSARDRPVGTDTQYF.

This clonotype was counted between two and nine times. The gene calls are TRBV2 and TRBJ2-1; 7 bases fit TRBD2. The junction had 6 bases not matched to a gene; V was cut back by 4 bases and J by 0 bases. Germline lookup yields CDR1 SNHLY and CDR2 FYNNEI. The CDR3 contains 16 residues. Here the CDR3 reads CASSGLAEVSYNEQFF. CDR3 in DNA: TGTGCCAGCAGTGGGCTAGCGGAAGTCTCCTACAATGAGCAGTTCTTC.

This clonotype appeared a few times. In nucleotides, the CDR3 is TGCGCCAGCAGCATACAGGGGGTCGCTGAAGCTTTCTTT. Translation gives CASSIQGVAEAFF. The chain carries TRBV5-1 and TRBJ1-1; 8 bases align to TRBD1. This CDR3 region has 13 residues. Germline assignment: CDR1 SGHRS and CDR2 YFSETQ. The V segment lost 4 bases and the J segment 6 bases; nucleotides outside the gene matches: 5.

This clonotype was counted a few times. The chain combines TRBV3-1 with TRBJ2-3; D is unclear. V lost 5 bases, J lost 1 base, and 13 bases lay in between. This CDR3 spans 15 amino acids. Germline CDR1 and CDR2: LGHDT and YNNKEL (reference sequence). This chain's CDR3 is CASSMRLGRTDTQYF. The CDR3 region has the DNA TGTGCCAGCAGCATGCGATTGGGTCGCACAGATACGCAGTATTTT.

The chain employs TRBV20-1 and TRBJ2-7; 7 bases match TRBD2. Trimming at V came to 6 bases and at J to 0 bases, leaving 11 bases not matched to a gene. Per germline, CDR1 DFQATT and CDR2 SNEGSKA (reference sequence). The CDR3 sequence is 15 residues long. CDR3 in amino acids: CSAPVMGGLSYEQYF. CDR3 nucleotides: TGCAGTGCCCCGGTGATGGGAGGGCTCTCCTACGAGCAGTACTTC.

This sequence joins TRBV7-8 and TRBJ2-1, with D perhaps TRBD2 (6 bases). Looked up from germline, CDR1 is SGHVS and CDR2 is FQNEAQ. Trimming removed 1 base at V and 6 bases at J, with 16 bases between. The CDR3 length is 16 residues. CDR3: CASSLGAGTPFNEQFF. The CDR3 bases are TGTGCCAGCAGCTTAGGGGCAGGGACTCCATTCAATGAGCAGTTCTTC.

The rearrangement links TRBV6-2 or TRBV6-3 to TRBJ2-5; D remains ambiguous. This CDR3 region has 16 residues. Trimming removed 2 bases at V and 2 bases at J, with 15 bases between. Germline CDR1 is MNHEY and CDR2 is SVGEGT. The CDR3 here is CASSYPRVGQQETQYF. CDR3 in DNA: TGTGCCAGCAGTTACCCACGAGTCGGTCAGCAAGAGACCCAGTACTTC.

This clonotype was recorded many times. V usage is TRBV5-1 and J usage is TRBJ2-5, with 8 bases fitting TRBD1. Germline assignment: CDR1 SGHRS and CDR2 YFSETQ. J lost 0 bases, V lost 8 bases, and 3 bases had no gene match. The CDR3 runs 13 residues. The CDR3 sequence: CASTGGNQETQYF. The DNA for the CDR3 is TGCGCCAGTACAGGGGGGAACCAAGAGACCCAGTACTTC.

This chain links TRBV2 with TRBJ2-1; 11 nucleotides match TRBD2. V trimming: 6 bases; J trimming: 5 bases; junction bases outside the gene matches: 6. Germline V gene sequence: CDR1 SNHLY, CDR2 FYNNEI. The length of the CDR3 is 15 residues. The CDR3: CASSATSGVHNEQFF. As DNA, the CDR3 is TGTGCCAGCAGCGCGACTAGCGGGGTGCACAATGAGCAGTTCTTC.

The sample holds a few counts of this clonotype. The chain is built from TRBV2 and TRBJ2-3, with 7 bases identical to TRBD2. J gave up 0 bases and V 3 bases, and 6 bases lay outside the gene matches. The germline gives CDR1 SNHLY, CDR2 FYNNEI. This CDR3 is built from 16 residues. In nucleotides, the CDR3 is TGTGCCAGCAGTGACGTGGGACTAACTAGCACAGATACGCAGTATTTT. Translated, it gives CASSDVGLTSTDTQYF.

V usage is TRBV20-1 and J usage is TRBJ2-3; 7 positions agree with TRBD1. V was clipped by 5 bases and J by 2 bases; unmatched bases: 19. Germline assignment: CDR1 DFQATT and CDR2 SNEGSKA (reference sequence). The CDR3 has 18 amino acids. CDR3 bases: TGCAGTGCTTTAGTGGTGGGCGAACAGGGGATATCCACAGATACGCAGTATTTT. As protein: CSALVVGEQGISTDTQYF.

The CDR3 coding sequence is TGTGCCATCAGTAGACAGGGGAGTGGAGAGACCCAGTACTTC. Its protein is CAISRQGSGETQYF. V gene TRBV10-3 combines with J gene TRBJ2-5; TRBD1 matches 8 bases. The CDR3 spans 14 residues. The germline CDR1 and CDR2 sequences are ENHRY and SYGVKD. V was pared by 5 bases and J by 4 bases, with 6 bases of the junction left unmatched.

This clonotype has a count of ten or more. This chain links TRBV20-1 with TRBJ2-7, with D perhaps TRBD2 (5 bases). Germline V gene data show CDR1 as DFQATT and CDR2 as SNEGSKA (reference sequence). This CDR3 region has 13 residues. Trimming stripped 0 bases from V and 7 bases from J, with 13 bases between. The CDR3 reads CSAREWAREEQYF. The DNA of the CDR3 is TGCAGTGCTAGAGAGTGGGCCCGGGAAGAGCAGTACTTC.

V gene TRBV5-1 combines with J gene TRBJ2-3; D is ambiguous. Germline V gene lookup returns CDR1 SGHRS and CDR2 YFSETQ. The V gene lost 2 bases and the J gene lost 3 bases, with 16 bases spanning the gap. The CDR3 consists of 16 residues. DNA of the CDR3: TGCGCCAGCAGCTTACTCTCGACCCCTAGGACAGATACGCAGTATTTT. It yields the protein CASSLLSTPRTDTQYF. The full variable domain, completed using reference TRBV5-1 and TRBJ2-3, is KAGVTQTPRYLIKTRGQQVTLSCSPISGHRSVSWYQQTPGQGLQFLFEYFSETQRNKGNFPGRFSGRQFSNSRSEMNVSTLELGDSALYLCASSLLSTPRTDTQYFGPGTRLTVL.

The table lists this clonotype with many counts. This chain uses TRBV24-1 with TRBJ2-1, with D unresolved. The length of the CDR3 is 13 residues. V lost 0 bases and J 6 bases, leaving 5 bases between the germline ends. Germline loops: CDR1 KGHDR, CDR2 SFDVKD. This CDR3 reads CATSDLPVNEQFF. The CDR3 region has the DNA TGTGCCACCAGTGATTTGCCGGTCAATGAGCAGTTCTTC.

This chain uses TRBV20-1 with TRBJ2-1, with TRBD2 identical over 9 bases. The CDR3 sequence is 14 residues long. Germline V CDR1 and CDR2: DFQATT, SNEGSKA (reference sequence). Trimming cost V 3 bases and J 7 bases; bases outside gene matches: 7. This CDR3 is CSASRAGGVNEQFF. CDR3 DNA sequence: TGCAGTGCTAGCAGAGCGGGAGGCGTTAATGAGCAGTTCTTC.